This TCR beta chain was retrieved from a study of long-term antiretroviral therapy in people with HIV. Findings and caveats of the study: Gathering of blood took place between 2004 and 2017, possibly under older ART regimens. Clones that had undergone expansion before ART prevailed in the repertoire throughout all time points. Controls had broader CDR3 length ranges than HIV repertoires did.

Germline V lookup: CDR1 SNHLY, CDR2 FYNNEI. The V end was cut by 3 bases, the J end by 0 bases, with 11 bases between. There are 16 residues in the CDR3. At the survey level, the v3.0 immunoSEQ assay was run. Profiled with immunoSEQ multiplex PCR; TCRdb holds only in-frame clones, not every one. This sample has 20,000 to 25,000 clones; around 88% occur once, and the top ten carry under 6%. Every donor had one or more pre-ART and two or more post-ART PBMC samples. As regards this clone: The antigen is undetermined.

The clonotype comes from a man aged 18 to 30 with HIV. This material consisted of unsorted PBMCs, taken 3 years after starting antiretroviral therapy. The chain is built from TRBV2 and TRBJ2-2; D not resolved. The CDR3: CASSDFVRTNTGELFF. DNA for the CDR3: TGTGCCAGCAGTGATTTTGTCAGAACGAACACCGGGGAGCTGTTTTTT.